These 25 T cell receptor beta chains were all obtained from the same sample, sequenced in a study of beta chain features in type 1 diabetes. No cognate antigen is known for these TCRs. TCRB transcripts that were expressed got sequenced, as all of the isolated RNA had been reverse transcribed. Clones were sequenced by immunoSEQ multiplex PCR, and TCRdb holds only the in-frame ones, with some missing. The table shows about 640,000 clones, with around 12% occurring only once. Findings and caveats of the study: Type 1 diabetes patients had TCRB CDR3s that were shorter (moderately but significantly so) in all four CD4+ subsets.

The sample was naive CD4+ T cells from blood. Receptors originate from a man aged 25 to 40 with type 1 diabetes.

The V call is TRBV4-3, the J call TRBJ2-5; TRBD1 aligns across 9 bases. The CDR3 sequence is 15 residues long. Germline assignment: CDR1 LGHNA and CDR2 YSLEER. V dropped 1 base and J dropped 4; count of bases not matched to a gene: 4. CDR3 sequence: CASSQGQGGGETQYF. Here the CDR3 DNA reads TGCGCCAGCAGCCAAGGACAGGGGGGCGGAGAGACCCAGTACTTC.

This rearrangement joins TRBV7-8 to TRBJ2-3; 10 bases map to TRBD2. Germline CDR1 and CDR2: SGHVS and FQNEAQ. Trimming cost V 4 bases and J 4 bases; bases outside gene matches: 5. The CDR3 has 15 amino acids. The DNA of the CDR3 is TGTGCCAGCAGCTCTATAGCGGGGGGTTCAGATACGCAGTATTTT. It translates to CASSSIAGGSDTQYF.

This clone was found a few times. The chain joins TRBV4-2 to TRBJ1-2; D gene ambiguous. This CDR3 has 14 residues. Germline assignment: CDR1 LGHNA and CDR2 YNFKEQ. V lost 3 bases, J lost 1 base, and 9 bases lay in between. This CDR3 reads CASSQDGNNYGYTF. CDR3 DNA sequence: TGTGCCAGCAGCCAGGACGGCAATAACTATGGCTACACCTTC.

The table lists this clone with a few counts. CDR3 protein: CSVLKGLNTEAFF. CDR3 sequence (DNA): TGCAGCGTGCTTAAAGGACTAAACACTGAAGCTTTCTTT. J is TRBJ1-1 and V is TRBV29-1, with no clear D. The CDR3 extends over 13 amino acids. V lost 6 bases, J lost 2 bases, and 13 bases lay in between. Germline assignment: CDR1 SQVTM and CDR2 ANQGSEA.

This clone was found a few times. V is TRBV6-5 and J is TRBJ2-7; the D is unclear. Germline V gene lookup returns CDR1 MNHEY and CDR2 SVGAGI. The V end was cut by 5 bases, the J end by 5 bases, with 7 bases between. The CDR3 runs to 11 residues. The CDR3 sequence is CASSPSHEQYF. As DNA, the CDR3 is TGTGCCAGCAGTCCATCCCACGAGCAGTACTTC.

Only a few counts were recorded for this clone. The gene calls are TRBV7-9 and TRBJ1-3; D gene unclear. The V end lost 0 bases, the J end lost 0 bases, and 15 bases lay between the germline ends. Looked up from germline, CDR1 is SEHNR and CDR2 is FQNEAQ (reference sequence). This CDR3 contains 18 residues. The CDR3 bases are TGTGCCAGCAGCTTAGCTTCATGGCAGACGCTCTCTGGAAACACCATATATTTT. It is translated as CASSLASWQTLSGNTIYF. The variable domain in full, with the rest retrieved from reference TRBV7-9 and TRBJ1-3, is DTGVSQNPRHKITKRGQNVTFRCDPISEHNRLYWYRQTLGQGPEFLTYFQNEAQLEKSRLLSDRFSAERPKGSFSTLEIQRTEQGDSAMYLCASSLASWQTLSGNTIYFGEGSWLTVV.

This chain joins TRBV9 and TRBJ1-4, with TRBD1 as a possible D gene (5 bases). V gave up 4 bases and J gave up 7 bases, with 20 bases separating them. This CDR3 comprises 16 residues. Germline V gene data show CDR1 as SGDLS and CDR2 as YYNGEE. CDR3 amino acids: CASSKALGAAPEKLFF. CDR3 in DNA: TGTGCCAGCAGCAAGGCCCTCGGGGCAGCCCCTGAAAAACTGTTTTTT. Based on the CDR3 plus reference TRBV9 and TRBJ1-4, the full variable domain is DSGVTQTPKHLITATGQRVTLRCSPRSGDLSVYWYQQSLDQGLQFLIQYYNGEERAKGNILERFSAQQFPDLHSELNLSSLELGDSALYFCASSKALGAAPEKLFFGSGTQLSVL.

This clone turned up a few times. V and J are TRBV14 and TRBJ1-4; TRBD1 aligns across 9 bases. Germline values: CDR1 SGHDN, CDR2 FVKESK. The ends lost 2 bases at V and 3 bases at J; junction bases unmatched: 7. This CDR3 has 17 amino acids. CDR3 DNA sequence: TGTGCCAGCAGCCAAAGGACAGGGGCGGCGGCTAATGAAAAACTGTTTTTT. This sequence encodes CASSQRTGAAANEKLFF. Together with reference TRBV14 and TRBJ1-4, the CDR3 gives the full variable domain: EAGVTQFPSHSVIEKGQTVTLRCDPISGHDNLYWYRRVMGKEIKFLLHFVKESKQDESGMPNNRFLAERTGGTYSTLKVQPAELEDSGVYFCASSQRTGAAANEKLFFGSGTQLSVL.

This clone showed up just a few times. This chain joins TRBV14 and TRBJ1-5; D may be TRBD1 (6 bases). CDR1 is SGHDN, CDR2 FVKESK, per germline. Trimming pared 4 bases from V and 6 bases from J, leaving 7 bases between. The CDR3 spans 12 residues. The CDR3 region is CASSLGAQPQHF. CDR3 sequence (DNA): TGTGCCAGCAGCCTGGGGGCTCAGCCCCAGCATTTT.

This clone appeared a few times. The rearrangement joins TRBV18 to TRBJ2-2; no clear D gene. V shed 5 bases and J shed 7 bases, with 5 bases lying between them. CDR1 KGHSH and CDR2 LQKENI come from the germline V gene. The CDR3 contains 11 residues. CDR3 in amino acids: CASSSVGELFF. The CDR3 DNA follows: TGTGCCAGCTCAAGCGTCGGGGAGCTGTTTTTT.

For this clone: The same CDR3 also results from other DNA sequences found in this sample. The rearrangement joins TRBV5-4 to TRBJ2-3; TRBD1 matches at 10 bases. CDR1 and CDR2 from the germline V gene are SGHNT and YYREEE (reference sequence). V trimming: 1 base; J trimming: 3 bases; junction bases outside the gene matches: 2. CDR3 length equals 15 residues. The CDR3 DNA reads TGTGCCAGCAGCTTGCCGGGACAGGGGACAGATACGCAGTATTTT. Amino acid sequence: CASSLPGQGTDTQYF.

In its sample, this clone was seen a few times. The gene calls are TRBV7-2 and TRBJ2-3, with 9 bases that match TRBD1. CDR1 SGHTA and CDR2 FQGNSA come from the germline V gene. This CDR3 region has 15 residues. The V segment lost 3 bases and the J segment 5 bases; nucleotides outside the gene matches: 6. CDR3: CASSFLQGAEDTQYF. For the CDR3, the DNA is TGTGCCAGCAGCTTTCTACAGGGGGCGGAAGATACGCAGTATTTT.

This clone was counted only a few times. The genes are TRBV9 and TRBJ2-2; no clear D. Germline V gene sequence: CDR1 SGDLS, CDR2 YYNGEE. This CDR3 has 15 residues. The V and J ends lost 2 bases and 2 bases respectively, with 10 bases between them. The CDR3 region has the DNA TGTGCCAGCAGCGTTTTAGGGTCCAACACCGGGGAGCTGTTTTTT. It encodes CASSVLGSNTGELFF.

A few counts support this clone. The rearrangement uses TRBV4-2 and TRBJ2-2; D call uncertain. The CDR3 has 12 residues. The germline V gene has CDR1 LGHNA and CDR2 YNFKEQ. Trimming pared 4 bases from V and 5 bases from J, leaving 5 bases between. In DNA form, the CDR3 reads TGTGCCAGCAGCCGGCCGACCGGGGAGCTGTTTTTT. Amino acids: CASSRPTGELFF.

This clone was observed a handful of times. The chain has TRBV7-9 and TRBJ2-3, with D perhaps given as TRBD1 or TRBD2 (5 bases each). V lost 5 bases to trimming and J lost 2 bases, with 14 bases between them. There are 15 residues in the CDR3. Germline V gene sequence: CDR1 SEHNR, CDR2 FQNEAQ (reference sequence). CDR3 sequence reads: CASSGWTGTTDTQYF. In nucleotides, the CDR3 is TGTGCCAGCAGCGGCTGGACGGGGACCACAGATACGCAGTATTTT.

CDR3 protein: CASSLRVEQYF. DNA for the CDR3: TGTGCCAGCAGTCTGCGGGTAGAGCAGTACTTC. V gene TRBV28 combines with J gene TRBJ2-7; TRBD2 might be the D (5 bases). V was shortened by 5 bases and J by 7 bases, with 9 bases between the two germline ends. The CDR3 has 11 amino acids. The germline V gene has CDR1 MDHEN and CDR2 SYDVKM.

This chain uses TRBV4-2 with TRBJ2-5; the D is unclear. The V gene's germline CDR1 is LGHNA and CDR2 YNFKEQ. The CDR3 extends over 13 amino acids. Trimming left V 0 bases short and J 3 bases short, with 5 bases between. The CDR3 DNA is TGTGCCAGCAGCCAAGATTCTAAAGAGACCCAGTACTTC. Its protein is CASSQDSKETQYF.

The CDR3 nucleotides read TGCGCCAGCAGCTTCGGGACGCAGCTCACCGGGGAGCTGTTTTTT. Translated, it gives CASSFGTQLTGELFF. V and J are TRBV5-1 and TRBJ2-2, with D perhaps assigned TRBD1 or TRBD2 (5 bases each). The CDR3 has 15 amino acids. Germline CDR1 and CDR2: SGHRS and YFSETQ. Trimming removed 2 bases from V and 4 bases from J, with 12 bases in between.

This clone was counted only a few times. This chain connects TRBV25-1 to TRBJ1-1; TRBD1 aligns across 7 bases. This CDR3 has 14 amino acids. Germline CDR1 MGHDK, CDR2 SYGVNS. Trimming removed 5 bases from V and 9 bases from J; junction bases left unmatched: 12. CDR3 amino acids: CASSISGDRRQAFF. The CDR3 nucleotides read TGTGCCAGCAGTATTTCGGGGGACAGACGACAAGCTTTCTTT.

This clone was observed a few times. The CDR3 sequence: CASSLRPTSGGNYNEQFF. The CDR3 nucleotides read TGCGCCAGCAGCTTGAGACCGACTAGCGGGGGAAACTACAATGAGCAGTTCTTC. The chain has TRBV5-1 and TRBJ2-1; TRBD2 matches 12 bases. After removal of 1 base from V and 3 bases from J, the junction contained 8 bases not matched to a gene. Germline V gene sequence: CDR1 SGHRS, CDR2 YFSETQ. The CDR3 consists of 18 residues.

This clone was recorded a few times. This chain uses TRBV5-4 with TRBJ1-5; no firm D call. This CDR3 has 14 amino acids. V was shortened by 0 bases and J by 2 bases, with 6 bases between the two germline ends. The germline V gene encodes CDR1 SGHNT and CDR2 YYREEE (reference sequence). CDR3 bases: TGTGCCAGCAGCTTGGACCAGGGCAATCAGCCCCAGCATTTT. Translation gives CASSLDQGNQPQHF.

V is TRBV23-1 and J is TRBJ2-5; D not certain. TRBV23-1 is classed as an ORF, of uncertain function. V lost 7 bases to trimming and J lost 0 bases, with 18 bases between them. The CDR3 is 16 amino acids. CDR3 in amino acids: CASIEPKFPYQETQYF. The CDR3 nucleotides are TGCGCCAGCATCGAGCCAAAGTTTCCGTACCAAGAGACCCAGTACTTC.

The chain recombines TRBV5-4 with TRBJ1-1; D is ambiguous. This CDR3 has 17 residues. The germline CDR1 and CDR2 sequences are SGHNT and YYREEE (reference sequence). V was pared by 3 bases and J by 4 bases, with 22 bases between. CDR3 region: CASSSGGRMSGSTEAFF. In DNA form, the CDR3 reads TGTGCCAGCAGCTCCGGAGGACGCATGAGTGGCAGCACTGAAGCTTTCTTT. Supplemented by reference TRBV5-4 and TRBJ1-1, the full variable domain reads ETGVTQSPTHLIKTRGQQVTLRCSSQSGHNTVSWYQQALGQGPQFIFQYYREEENGRGNFPPRFSGLQFPNYSSELNVNALELDDSALYLCASSSGGRMSGSTEAFFGQGTRLTVV.

This clone was seen a handful of times. This sequence joins TRBV19 and TRBJ2-4, with 7 bases lining up with TRBD2. CDR1 is LNHDA and CDR2 is SQIVND in the germline V gene (reference sequence). CDR3 length: 16 amino acids. V lost 6 bases and J lost 2; bases outside the gene matches: 10. The CDR3 loop reads CASRPGRVLTKNIQYF. The CDR3 DNA reads TGTGCCAGTAGACCGGGGAGGGTGTTGACCAAAAACATTCAGTACTTC.

As regards this clone: This specimen includes other DNA sequences encoding the same CDR3. The V call is TRBV7-2, the J call TRBJ2-5; 10 nucleotides align to TRBD1. The V gene's germline CDR1 is SGHTA and CDR2 FQGNSA. After removal of 5 bases from V and 4 bases from J, the junction contained 4 bases not matched to a gene. This CDR3 region has 14 residues. CDR3 sequence (DNA): TGTGCCAGCAGCCCTGACAGGGGGCGAGAGACCCAGTACTTC. Translation: CASSPDRGRETQYF.